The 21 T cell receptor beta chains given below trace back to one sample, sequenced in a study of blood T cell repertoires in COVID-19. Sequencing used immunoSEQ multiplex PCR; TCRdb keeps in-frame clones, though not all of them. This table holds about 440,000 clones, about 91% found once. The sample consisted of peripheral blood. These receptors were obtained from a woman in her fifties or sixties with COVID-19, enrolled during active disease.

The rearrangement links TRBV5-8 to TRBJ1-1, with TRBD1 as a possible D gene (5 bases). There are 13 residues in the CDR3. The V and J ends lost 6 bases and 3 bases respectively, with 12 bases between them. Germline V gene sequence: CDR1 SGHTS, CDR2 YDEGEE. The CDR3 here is CASNLGGYTEAFF. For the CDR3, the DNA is TGTGCCAGCAACCTCGGGGGGTACACTGAAGCTTTCTTT.

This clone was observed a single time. The CDR3 reads CASRARQGATVRGEQYF. The CDR3 DNA is TGCGCCAGCAGAGCAAGACAGGGGGCGACTGTAAGGGGCGAGCAGTACTTC. The V gene is TRBV10-2, the J gene TRBJ2-7; the match to TRBD1 covers 10 bases. CDR1 is WSHSY, CDR2 SAAADI, per germline. The junction had 17 bases not matched to a gene; V was cut back by 6 bases and J by 6 bases. The length of the CDR3 is 17 residues.

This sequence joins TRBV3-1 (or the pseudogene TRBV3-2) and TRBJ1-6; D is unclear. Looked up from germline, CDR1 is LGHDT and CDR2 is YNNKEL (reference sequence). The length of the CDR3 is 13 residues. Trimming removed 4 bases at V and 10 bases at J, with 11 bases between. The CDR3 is CASSLGEGSPLHF. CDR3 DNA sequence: TGTGCCAGCAGCCTCGGGGAAGGGTCACCCCTCCACTTT.

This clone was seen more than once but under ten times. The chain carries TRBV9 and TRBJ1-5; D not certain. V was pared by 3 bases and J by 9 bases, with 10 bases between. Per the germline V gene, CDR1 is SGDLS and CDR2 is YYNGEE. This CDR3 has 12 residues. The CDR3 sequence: CASSGRTGPQHF. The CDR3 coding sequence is TGTGCCAGCAGCGGCCGAACGGGGCCCCAGCATTTT.

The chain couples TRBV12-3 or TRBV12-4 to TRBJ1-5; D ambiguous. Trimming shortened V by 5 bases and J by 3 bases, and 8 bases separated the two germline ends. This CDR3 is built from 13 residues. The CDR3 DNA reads TGTGCCAGCAGTCCCGACATCAATCAGCCCCAGCATTTT. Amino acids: CASSPDINQPQHF.

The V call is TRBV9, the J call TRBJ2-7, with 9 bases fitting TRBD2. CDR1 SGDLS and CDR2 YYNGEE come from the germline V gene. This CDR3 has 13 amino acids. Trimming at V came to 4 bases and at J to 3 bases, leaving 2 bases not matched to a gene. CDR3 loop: CASSMTSGYEQYF. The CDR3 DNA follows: TGTGCCAGCAGCATGACTAGCGGCTACGAGCAGTACTTC.

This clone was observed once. The CDR3 region is CASSQGLAGGARYF. The CDR3 DNA follows: TGTGCCAGCAGCCAGGGACTAGCGGGGGGGGCCCGGTATTTT. The rearrangement joins TRBV3-1 (or the pseudogene TRBV3-2) to TRBJ2-3; 16 positions agree with TRBD2. CDR1 and CDR2 from the germline V gene are LGHDT and YNNKEL (reference sequence). The CDR3 runs 14 residues. V lost 3 bases and J lost 14; bases outside the gene matches: 5.

CDR3 in DNA: TGTGCCAGCAGCGTAGCTGGGCGGGCCGTCACTGAAGCTTTCTTT. Protein product: CASSVAGRAVTEAFF. The genes are TRBV9 and TRBJ1-1; no reliable D call. The CDR3 is made up of 15 amino acids. CDR1 is SGDLS, CDR2 YYNGEE, per germline. V lost 0 bases to trimming and J lost 4 bases, with 13 bases between them.

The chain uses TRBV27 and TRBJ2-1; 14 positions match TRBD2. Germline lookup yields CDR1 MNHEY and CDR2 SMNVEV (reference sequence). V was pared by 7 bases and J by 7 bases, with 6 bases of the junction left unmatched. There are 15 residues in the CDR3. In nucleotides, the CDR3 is TGTGCCAGCATCCCGACTAGCGGGGGGGCAAATGAGCAGTTCTTC. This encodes CASIPTSGGANEQFF.

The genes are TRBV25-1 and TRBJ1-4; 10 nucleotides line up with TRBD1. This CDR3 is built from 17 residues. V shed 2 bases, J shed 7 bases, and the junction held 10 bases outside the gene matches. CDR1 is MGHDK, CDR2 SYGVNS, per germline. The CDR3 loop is CASSETGTGVWGEKLFF. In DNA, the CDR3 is TGTGCCAGCAGTGAAACGGGGACAGGGGTTTGGGGTGAAAAACTGTTTTTT.

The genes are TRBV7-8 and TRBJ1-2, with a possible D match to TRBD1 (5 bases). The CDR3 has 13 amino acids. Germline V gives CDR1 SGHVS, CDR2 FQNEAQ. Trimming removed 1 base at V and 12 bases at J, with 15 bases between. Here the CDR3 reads CASSLGRGDPDTF. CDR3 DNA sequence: TGTGCCAGCAGCTTAGGGCGGGGGGATCCAGACACCTTC.

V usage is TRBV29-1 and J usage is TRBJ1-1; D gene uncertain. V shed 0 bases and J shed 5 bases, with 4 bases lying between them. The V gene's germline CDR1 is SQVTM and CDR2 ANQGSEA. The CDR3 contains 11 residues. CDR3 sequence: CSVEDSTEAFF. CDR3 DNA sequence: TGCAGCGTTGAAGATTCAACTGAAGCTTTCTTT.

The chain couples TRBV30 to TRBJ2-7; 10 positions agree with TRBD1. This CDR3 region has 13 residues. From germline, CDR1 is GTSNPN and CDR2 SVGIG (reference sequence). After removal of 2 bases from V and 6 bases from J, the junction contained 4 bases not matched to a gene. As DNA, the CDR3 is TGTGCCTGGAGTAGGACAGGGGGTTCCGAGCAGTACTTC. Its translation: CAWSRTGGSEQYF.

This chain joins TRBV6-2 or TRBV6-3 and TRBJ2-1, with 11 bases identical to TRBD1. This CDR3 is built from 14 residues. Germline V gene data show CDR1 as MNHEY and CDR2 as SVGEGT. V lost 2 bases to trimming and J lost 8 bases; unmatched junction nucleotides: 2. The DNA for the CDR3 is TGTGCCAGCAGTTACCGGACAGGGGGCGATGAGCAGTTCTTC. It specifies CASSYRTGGDEQFF.

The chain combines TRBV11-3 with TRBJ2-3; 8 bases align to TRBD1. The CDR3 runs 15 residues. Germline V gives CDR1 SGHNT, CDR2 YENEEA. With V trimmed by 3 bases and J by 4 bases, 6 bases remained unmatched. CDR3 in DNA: TGTGCCAGCAGCTTGGGACAGGTTGGAGCAGATACGCAGTATTTT. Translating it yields CASSLGQVGADTQYF.

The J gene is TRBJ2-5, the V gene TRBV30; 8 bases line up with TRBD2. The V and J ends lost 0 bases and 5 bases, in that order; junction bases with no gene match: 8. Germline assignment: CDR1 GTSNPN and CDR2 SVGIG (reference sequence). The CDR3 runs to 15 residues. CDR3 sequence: CAWSVDRTSIETQYF. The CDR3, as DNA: TGTGCCTGGAGTGTAGACCGGACTAGCATCGAGACCCAGTACTTC.

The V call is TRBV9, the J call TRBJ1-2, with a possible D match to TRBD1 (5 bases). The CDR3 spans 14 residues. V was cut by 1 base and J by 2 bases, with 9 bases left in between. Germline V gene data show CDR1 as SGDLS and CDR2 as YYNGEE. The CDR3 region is CASSVSAGNYGYTF. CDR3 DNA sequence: TGTGCCAGCAGCGTAAGCGCAGGGAACTATGGCTACACCTTC.

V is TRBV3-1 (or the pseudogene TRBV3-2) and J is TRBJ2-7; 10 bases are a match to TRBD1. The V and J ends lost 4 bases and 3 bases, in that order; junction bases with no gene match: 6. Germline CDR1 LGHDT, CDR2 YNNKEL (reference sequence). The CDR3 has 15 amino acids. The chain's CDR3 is CASSLRDRGFYEQYF. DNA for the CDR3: TGTGCCAGCAGCCTCCGGGACAGGGGCTTCTACGAGCAGTACTTC.

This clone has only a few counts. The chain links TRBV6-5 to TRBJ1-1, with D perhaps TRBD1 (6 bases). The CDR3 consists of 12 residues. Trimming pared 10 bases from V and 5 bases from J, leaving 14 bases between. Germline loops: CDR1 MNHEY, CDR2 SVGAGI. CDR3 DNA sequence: TGTGCCACCACCCAGGGGAGAACTGAAGCTTTCTTT. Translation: CATTQGRTEAFF.

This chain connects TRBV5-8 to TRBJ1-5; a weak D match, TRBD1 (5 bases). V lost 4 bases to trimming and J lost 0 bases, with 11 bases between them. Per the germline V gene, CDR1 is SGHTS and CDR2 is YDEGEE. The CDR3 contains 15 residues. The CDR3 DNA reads TGTGCCAGCAGCGCGGGACCGAATAGCAATCAGCCCCAGCATTTT. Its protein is CASSAGPNSNQPQHF.

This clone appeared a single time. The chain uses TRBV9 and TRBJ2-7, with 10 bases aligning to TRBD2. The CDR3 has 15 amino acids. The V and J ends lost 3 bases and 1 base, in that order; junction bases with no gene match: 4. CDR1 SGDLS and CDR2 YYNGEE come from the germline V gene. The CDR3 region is CASSAGTSVSYEQYF. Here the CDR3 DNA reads TGTGCCAGCAGCGCCGGGACTAGCGTTTCCTACGAGCAGTACTTC.